This record concerns one T cell receptor beta chain sequence. The sample comes from a study of T cells after yellow fever vaccination. Study information: It was SMART-Seq v4 Ultra Low Input that prepared the fractions with low cell numbers.

5'RACE template switching produced TCR cDNA carrying a universal primer site and UMIs. One entry per CDR3 protein, called by TCRdb with MiXCR from the 5' RACE reads. The repertoire holds more than 350,000 distinct CDR3 sequences, with around a tenth as singletons. V gave up 9 bases and J gave up 2 bases, with 17 bases separating them. There are 14 residues in the CDR3. Here the sequenced sample was PBMCs, taken on the day of the first yellow fever vaccination. The sequence was obtained from a man aged 18-30 years who received the YFV17D yellow fever vaccine. The genes are TRBV23-1 and TRBJ2-7; a weak D match, TRBD1 (5 bases). TRBV23-1 is recorded as an ORF, its role being uncertain. This CDR3 reads CARDRYSRPYEQYF. The CDR3 DNA sequence: TGCGCCAGAGACAGATATTCGAGACCCTACGAGCAGTACTTC.